One sample yielded the 10 T cell receptor beta chains listed below, sequenced in a study of persistence of HIV-infected CD4 T cells. The immunoSEQ assay was version 4, run in survey mode. Generated by immunoSEQ multiplex PCR, the TCRdb table keeps only in-frame clones and is missing some. The repertoire consists of roughly 35,000 clones, with 82% occurring once and the leading ten covering 0.97%. An overlapping HIV-1 Gag peptide pool stimulated these cells at about 0.94 ug/peptide/mL. Memory cells lacking CD40L and CD69 with high CD45RO were sorted. No antigen has been identified for these receptors. This material consisted of cultured CD4+ T cells from PBMCs, taken from a patient who received antiretroviral therapy. These receptors were obtained from an adult with HIV. The donor label of this sample is uncertain.

The chain carries TRBV6-6 and TRBJ1-1; possible D gene TRBD1, 5 bases. The CDR3 has 13 amino acids. CDR1 and CDR2 (germline): MNHNY, SVGAGI (reference sequence). The V gene lost 2 bases and the J gene lost 4 bases, with 8 bases spanning the gap. In nucleotides, the CDR3 is TGTGCCAGCAGTTACCCGGGGGGCACTGAAGCTTTCTTT. As protein: CASSYPGGTEAFF.

V and J are TRBV14 and TRBJ1-2, with D tentatively TRBD1 (5 bases). CDR1 and CDR2 from the germline V gene are SGHDN and FVKESK. Trimming left V 2 bases short and J 4 bases short, with 11 bases between. This CDR3 has 14 amino acids. CDR3 loop: CASSQRGASYGYTF. DNA for the CDR3: TGTGCCAGCAGCCAAAGAGGGGCGTCCTATGGCTACACCTTC.

On this clone itself: Other DNA sequences from this sample encode an identical CDR3 as well. This chain uses TRBV2 with TRBJ1-2; weak D call: TRBD1 (5 bases). Trimming took 4 bases from V and 3 from J, leaving 9 bases between them. This CDR3 is built from 13 residues. Germline CDR1 and CDR2: SNHLY and FYNNEI. CDR3 sequence: CASSVTTDYGYTF. The CDR3 DNA follows: TGTGCCAGCAGTGTGACGACAGACTATGGCTACACCTTC. Full variable domain (remainder filled in from reference TRBV2 and TRBJ1-2): EPEVTQTPSHQVTQMGQEVILRCVPISNHLYFYWYRQILGQKVEFLVSFYNNEISEKSEIFDDQFSVERPDGSNFTLKIRSTKLEDSAMYFCASSVTTDYGYTFGSGTRLTVV.

This clone has just a few counts. This chain uses TRBV19 with TRBJ1-4; D not resolved. Germline CDR1 LNHDA, CDR2 SQIVND (reference sequence). V lost 11 bases and J 5 bases, leaving 24 bases between the germline ends. The CDR3 extends over 16 amino acids. CDR3 protein: CASRVTPGSPNEKLFF. The CDR3 DNA sequence: TGTGCCTCCCGAGTAACGCCTGGCAGCCCGAATGAAAAACTGTTTTTT.

In its sample, this clone was seen once. The chain has TRBV6-5 and TRBJ1-2, with 9 bases matching TRBD1. Germline assignment: CDR1 MNHEY and CDR2 SVGAGI. The length of the CDR3 is 16 residues. Unmatched junction bases numbered 9, after V lost 3 bases and J lost 4 bases. The CDR3 DNA sequence: TGTGCCAGCAGTTATGGGCCGACAGGGGGAACCTATGGCTACACCTTC. The encoded protein is CASSYGPTGGTYGYTF.

This clone was seen a handful of times. CDR3 nucleotides: TGTGCCACCAGTGACTTTGAACATGGAGGCTACACCTTC. This sequence encodes CATSDFEHGGYTF. This chain joins TRBV24-1 and TRBJ1-2; the D is unclear. This CDR3 is 13 amino acids long. Trimming removed 4 bases at V and 8 bases at J, with 13 bases between. Per germline, CDR1 KGHDR and CDR2 SFDVKD.

The chain is built from TRBV2 and TRBJ1-2, with TRBD1 as a possible D gene (5 bases). Looked up from germline, CDR1 is SNHLY and CDR2 is FYNNEI. V gave up 1 base and J gave up 4 bases, with 7 bases separating them. The CDR3 totals 13 residues. CDR3 bases: TGTGCCAGCAGTGAAGGAGGGGCCTATGGCTACACCTTC. Amino acids: CASSEGGAYGYTF.

In this sample, this clone turned up a few times. This chain joins TRBV9 and TRBJ1-3; no firm D call. This CDR3 contains 15 residues. Germline V gives CDR1 SGDLS, CDR2 YYNGEE. V lost 4 bases, J lost 2 bases, and 13 bases lay in between. CDR3 loop: CASSSAPVAGNTIYF. In nucleotides, the CDR3 is TGTGCCAGCAGCTCTGCGCCAGTTGCTGGAAACACCATATATTTT.

The CDR3 loop is CATSRAGTGGREKTQYF. For the CDR3, the DNA is TGTGCCACCAGCAGAGCGGGGACAGGGGGCAGGGAGAAGACCCAGTACTTC. The chain couples TRBV15 to TRBJ2-5, with 12 bases identical to TRBD1. Germline loops: CDR1 LNHNV, CDR2 YYDKDF (reference sequence). The CDR3 is made up of 17 amino acids. Germline trimming cut 1 base from V and 6 bases from J; bases unmatched to any gene: 9.

The chain uses TRBV2 and TRBJ1-4; D call uncertain. Germline V gene lookup returns CDR1 SNHLY and CDR2 FYNNEI. V lost 1 base, J lost 16 bases, and 13 bases lay in between. CDR3 length equals 12 residues. Here the CDR3 DNA reads TGTGCCAGCAGTGAAGATGTTGGCATCCGGTTTTTT. It codes for CASSEDVGIRFF. The full variable domain, its missing parts supplied by reference TRBV2 and TRBJ1-4, is EPEVTQTPSHQVTQMGQEVILRCVPISNHLYFYWYRQILGQKVEFLVSFYNNEISEKSEIFDDQFSVERPDGSNFTLKIRSTKLEDSAMYFCASSEDVGIRFFGSGTQLSVL.